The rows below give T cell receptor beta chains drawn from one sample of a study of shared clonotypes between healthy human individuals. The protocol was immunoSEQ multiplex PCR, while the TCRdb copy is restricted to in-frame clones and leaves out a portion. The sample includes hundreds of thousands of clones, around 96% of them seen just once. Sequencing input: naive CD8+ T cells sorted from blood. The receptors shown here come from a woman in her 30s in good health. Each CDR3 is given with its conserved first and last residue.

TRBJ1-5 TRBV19 CASTGWGSPLAQPQHF
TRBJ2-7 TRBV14 CASSQDGTRKSYEQYF
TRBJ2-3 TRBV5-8 CASSSGQGTDTQYF
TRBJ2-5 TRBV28 CASSQTGGEETQYF
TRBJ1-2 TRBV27 CASSFQGTNYGYTF
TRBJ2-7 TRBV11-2 CASSLDPAKTYEQYF
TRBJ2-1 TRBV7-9 CASSPRVGESSYNEQFF
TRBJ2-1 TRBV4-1 CASSITTRDTYNNEQFF
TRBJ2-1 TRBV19 CASSIQGQGYNEQFF
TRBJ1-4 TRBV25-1 CASAVWGIGQGDEKLFF
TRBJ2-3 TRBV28 CAFATSGSGAYTDTQYF
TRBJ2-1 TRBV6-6 CATQIGGNEQFF
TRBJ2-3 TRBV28 CASSALGGRTTDTQYF
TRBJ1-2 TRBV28 CASSLHTAGSYGYTF
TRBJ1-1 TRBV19 CASSIDIKNTEAFF
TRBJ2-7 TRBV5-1 CASSFSGRSYEQYF